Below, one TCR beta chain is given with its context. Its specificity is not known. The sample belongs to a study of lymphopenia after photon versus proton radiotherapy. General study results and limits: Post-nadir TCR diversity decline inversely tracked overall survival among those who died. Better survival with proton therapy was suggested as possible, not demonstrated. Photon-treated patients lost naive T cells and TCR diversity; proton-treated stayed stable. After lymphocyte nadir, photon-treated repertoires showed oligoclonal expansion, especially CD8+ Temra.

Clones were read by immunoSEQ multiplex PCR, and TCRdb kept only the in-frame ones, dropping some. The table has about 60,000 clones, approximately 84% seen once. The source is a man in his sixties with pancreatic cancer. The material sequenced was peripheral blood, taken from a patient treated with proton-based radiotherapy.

CDR3 nucleotides: TGTGCCAGCAGCCTAACGGGCCTGACAGGTGCACCCTACGAGCAGTACTTC. This encodes CASSLTGLTGAPYEQYF. The V call is TRBV27, the J call TRBJ2-7; perhaps TRBD1 as D (6 bases). Germline CDR1 and CDR2: MNHEY and SMNVEV (reference sequence). V was clipped by 6 bases and J by 2 bases, with 23 bases between them. This CDR3 has 17 amino acids.